This T cell receptor (beta chain) derives from a study of T cells in narcolepsy. Clones were read by immunoSEQ multiplex PCR, and TCRdb kept only the in-frame ones, dropping some. The top ten hold less than 1.5% of the sample, which has under 30,000 clones, 75% to 90% seen once. This clone has a single count. Germline CDR1 SNHLY, CDR2 FYNNEI. V gave up 4 bases and J gave up 0 bases, with 14 bases separating them. The CDR3 is made up of 16 amino acids. This sequence originates from a human donor with narcolepsy. The chain joins TRBV2 to TRBJ2-3; possibly TRBD2 for D (6 bases). Material: CD45RA- memory CD4+ T cells from PBMCs. The CDR3 loop reads CASSAGVGFSTDTQYF. The CDR3 nucleotides are TGTGCCAGCAGTGCGGGGGTGGGGTTCAGCACAGATACGCAGTATTTT.